These 18 T cell receptor beta chains originate from one sample sequenced in a study of shared clonotypes between healthy human individuals. The method was immunoSEQ multiplex PCR; TCRdb's version includes in-frame clones alone and lacks a portion of them. Counted here are more than 2 million clones, 85% to 95% occurring once; the ten biggest clones make up roughly 0.13%. Sample: naive CD4+ T cells sorted from blood. As for subset: CD45RA+ positively selected. The receptors originated from a man between 18 and 29 years old in good health.

As for this clone: The sample contains more than one DNA sequence encoding this CDR3. The rearrangement joins TRBV6-5 to TRBJ1-1, with TRBD1 as a possible D gene (5 bases). The germline CDR1 and CDR2 sequences are MNHEY and SVGAGI. The ends were cut back, 0 bases at V and 4 bases at J, with 6 bases in the middle. The CDR3 covers 13 residues. The CDR3 region is CASSYSQGTEAFF. CDR3 coding DNA: TGTGCCAGCAGTTACTCGCAGGGCACTGAAGCTTTCTTT.

The V and J genes are TRBV7-9 and TRBJ1-6; D gene unclear. CDR3 length: 15 residues. Per the germline V gene, CDR1 is SEHNR and CDR2 is FQNEAQ (reference sequence). The V gene lost 1 base and the J gene lost 5 bases, with 9 bases spanning the gap. CDR3 amino acids: CASSLGQANNSPLHF. The CDR3 nucleotides are TGTGCCAGCAGCTTAGGTCAGGCCAATAATTCACCCCTCCACTTT.

This clone was counted a single time. The rearrangement uses TRBV28 and TRBJ2-7; 7 bases map to TRBD1. Looked up from germline, CDR1 is MDHEN and CDR2 is SYDVKM. CDR3 size: 15 residues. After removal of 3 bases from V and 0 bases from J, the junction contained 5 bases not matched to a gene. CDR3 amino acids: CASSFGTGASYEQYF. CDR3 nucleotides: TGTGCCAGCAGTTTCGGCACAGGGGCCTCCTACGAGCAGTACTTC.

The chain employs TRBV7-3 and TRBJ1-2; D is ambiguous. V dropped 5 bases and J dropped 4 bases, with 11 bases sitting between them. Germline V CDR1 and CDR2: SGHTA, FQGTGA. The CDR3 consists of 13 residues. As DNA, the CDR3 is TGTGCCAGCAGCACCGGGCCCGGCTATGGCTACACCTTC. Translation: CASSTGPGYGYTF. The full variable domain, in which reference TRBV7-3 and TRBJ1-2 provide the parts outside the CDR3, is GAGVSQTPSNKVTEKGKYVELRCDPISGHTALYWYRQSLGQGPEFLIYFQGTGAADDSGLPNDRFFAVRPEGSVSTLKIQRTERGDSAVYLCASSTGPGYGYTFGSGTRLTVV.

The chain combines TRBV11-3 with TRBJ2-3; 7 positions match TRBD2. This CDR3 has 14 residues. From germline, CDR1 is SGHNT and CDR2 YENEEA. The V segment lost 5 bases and the J segment 5 bases; nucleotides outside the gene matches: 7. The CDR3 reads CASSPGEGKDTQYF. CDR3 nucleotides: TGTGCCAGCAGCCCCGGGGAGGGGAAAGATACGCAGTATTTT. Looking up the rest from reference TRBV11-3 and TRBJ2-3 gives the full variable domain: EAGVVQSPRYKIIEKKQPVAFWCNPISGHNTLYWYLQNLGQGPELLIRYENEEAVDDSQLPKDRFSAERLKGVDSTLKIQPAELGDSAVYLCASSPGEGKDTQYFGPGTRLTVL.

The rearrangement uses TRBV30 and TRBJ1-2, with TRBD1 matching 11 bases. CDR1 is GTSNPN and CDR2 is SVGIG in the germline V gene (reference sequence). CDR3 size: 15 residues. V shed 2 bases and J 5 bases; nucleotides not matched to a gene: 7. CDR3 protein: CAWSPGQGAEYGYTF. For the CDR3, the DNA is TGTGCCTGGAGTCCTGGACAGGGGGCAGAATATGGCTACACCTTC.

This sequence joins TRBV6-5 and TRBJ1-6, with a weak D call TRBD1 (6 bases). The germline CDR1 and CDR2 sequences are MNHEY and SVGAGI. The CDR3 has 14 residues. V was clipped by 8 bases and J by 8 bases, with 16 bases between them. As DNA, the CDR3 is TGTGCCAGCGGAAGAGGCAGGGGTGATTCACCCCTCCACTTT. Its translation is CASGRGRGDSPLHF.

This chain connects TRBV12-5 to TRBJ2-1, with D possibly TRBD1 on 5 matching bases. V was shortened by 1 base and J by 8 bases, with 12 bases between the two germline ends. Germline V CDR1 and CDR2: LGHNT, FRNRAP. This CDR3 has 14 amino acids. The CDR3 region is CASGLAQGRDEQFF. The CDR3 DNA reads as TGTGCTAGTGGTTTGGCTCAGGGAAGGGATGAGCAGTTCTTC. Based on the CDR3 plus reference TRBV12-5 and TRBJ2-1, the full variable domain is DARVTQTPRHKVTEMGQEVTMRCQPILGHNTVFWYRQTMMQGLELLAYFRNRAPLDDSGMPKDRFSAEMPDATLATLKIQPSEPRDSAVYFCASGLAQGRDEQFFGPGTRLTVL.

This chain links TRBV11-2 with TRBJ1-5; D is perhaps TRBD1 (5 bases). The CDR3 has 14 residues. Germline V gene lookup returns CDR1 SGHAT and CDR2 FQNNGV. V lost 5 bases to trimming and J lost 4 bases, with 12 bases between them. The CDR3 reads CASSPSGENQPQHF. The CDR3 region has the DNA TGTGCCAGCAGCCCGTCGGGGGAAAATCAGCCCCAGCATTTT.

The chain combines TRBV18 with TRBJ2-1; unclear D gene. Trimming took 3 bases from V and 6 from J, leaving 6 bases between them. The CDR3 has 12 residues. Germline V gene sequence: CDR1 KGHSH, CDR2 LQKENI. CDR3 amino acids: CASSPGINEQFF. CDR3 nucleotides: TGTGCCAGCTCACCGGGGATCAATGAGCAGTTCTTC.

This clone was detected only a few times. The chain employs TRBV6-4 and TRBJ2-5, with 7 bases matching TRBD2. The J call may not be correct, given that the DNA end is closer to TRBJ2-7. CDR1 MRHNA and CDR2 SNTAGT come from the germline V gene. This CDR3 is 14 amino acids long. For the CDR3, the DNA is TGTGCCAGCAGGGCAGGGACTAACCCCTACGAGCAGTACTTC. Its protein product is CASRAGTNPYEQYF.

V gene TRBV2 combines with J gene TRBJ1-1; 7 bases map to TRBD1. Germline loops: CDR1 SNHLY, CDR2 FYNNEI. With V trimmed by 8 bases and J by 1 base, 16 bases remained unmatched. CDR3 length equals 17 residues. The CDR3 nucleotides are TGTGCCAGCGGTTTGGGCTCAGGACAGGACCCGAACACTGAAGCTTTCTTT. It translates to CASGLGSGQDPNTEAFF.

This rearrangement joins TRBV5-6 to TRBJ2-5; TRBD2 agrees at 9 bases. The V and J ends lost 1 base and 3 bases, in that order; junction bases with no gene match: 13. The V gene's germline CDR1 is SGHDT and CDR2 YYEEEE. This CDR3 comprises 18 residues. CDR3 protein: CASSLMLGREGIKETQYF. Written as DNA, the CDR3 is TGTGCCAGCAGCTTGATGTTGGGGCGGGAGGGCATTAAAGAGACCCAGTACTTC.

CDR3 nucleotides: TGCGCCAGCAGTCAATCCGGACGCAACTATGGCTACACCTTC. It codes for CASSQSGRNYGYTF. The rearrangement links TRBV23-1 to TRBJ1-2; no clear D gene. TRBV23-1 is labeled an ORF, and its function is uncertain. With 0 bases removed from V and 2 bases from J, the gap between germline ends came to 7 bases. The CDR3 is made up of 14 amino acids.

As for this clone: The same CDR3 arises from other DNA sequences in this sample as well. The chain employs TRBV19 and TRBJ2-7, with TRBD1 matching 7 bases. The CDR3 is made up of 13 amino acids. CDR1 is LNHDA, CDR2 SQIVND, per germline (reference sequence). J was trimmed by 3 bases and V by 4 bases; bases with no gene match: 3. The CDR3 DNA reads TGTGCCAGTAGTACAAGGACAGGCTACGAGCAGTACTTC. Translation gives CASSTRTGYEQYF.

The genes are TRBV10-1 and TRBJ1-1; D is undetermined. CDR1 is WNHNN, CDR2 SYGVQD, per germline (reference sequence). CDR3 length: 15 residues. Deletions cut 3 bases from V and 4 bases from J, with 15 bases between. In DNA form, the CDR3 reads TGCGCCAGCAGTGATTATCCAGCTCGATGCACTGAAGCTTTCTTT. It codes for CASSDYPARCTEAFF.

Only a few counts were recorded for this clone. CDR3 DNA sequence: TGTGCCAGCAGCGTAGATTCGTCAGGGGCCCTCTTCGACCAGCCCCAGCATTTT. Protein: CASSVDSSGALFDQPQHF. This chain connects TRBV9 to TRBJ1-5; weak D call: TRBD1 (6 bases). V was shortened by 0 bases and J by 7 bases, with 23 bases between the two germline ends. The germline V gene has CDR1 SGDLS and CDR2 YYNGEE. This CDR3 contains 18 residues.

The rearrangement joins TRBV6-1 to TRBJ1-5; D is ambiguous. The germline CDR1 and CDR2 sequences are MNHNS and SASEGT. The CDR3 is made up of 13 amino acids. V lost 4 bases, J lost 6 bases, and 10 bases lay in between. The CDR3 is CASSALASQPQHF. CDR3 DNA: TGTGCCAGCAGTGCCCTAGCAAGTCAGCCCCAGCATTTT.